The 2 T cell receptor beta chains given below trace back to one sample, sequenced in a study of early T cells in non-severe SARS-CoV-2 infection. TCRdb re-derived calls from the 5' RACE reads in MiXCR, one entry per CDR3 protein. The sample lists roughly 25,000 distinct CDR3 sequences, roughly 4.6% occurring once. The specimen was whole blood. The receptors were gathered from an adult who was a healthcare worker with PCR-confirmed SARS-CoV-2 infection or an uninfected control (not recorded which).

The table lists this clonotype with many counts. CDR3 in amino acids: CASIDRPDGNTIYF. The CDR3 nucleotides are TGTGCCAGCATCGACCGCCCAGATGGAAACACCATATATTTT. The chain couples TRBV7-9 to TRBJ1-3; D gene ambiguous. The CDR3 is 14 residues long. The V gene's germline CDR1 is SEHNR and CDR2 FQNEAQ (reference sequence). Trimming pared 7 bases from V and 3 bases from J, leaving 13 bases between. The whole variable domain, remainder taken from reference TRBV7-9 and TRBJ1-3, is DTGVSQNPRHKITKRGQNVTFRCDPISEHNRLYWYRQTLGQGPEFLTYFQNEAQLEKSRLLSDRFSAERPKGSFSTLEIQRTEQGDSAMYLCASIDRPDGNTIYFGEGSWLTVV.

This clonotype was detected ten times or more. V is TRBV2 and J is TRBJ2-2, with D unclear. The germline V and J ends were trimmed by 10 bases and 0 bases, with 3 bases remaining between them. The CDR3 spans 11 residues. Per germline, CDR1 SNHLY and CDR2 FYNNEI. The CDR3 sequence is CAITNTGELFF. The DNA for the CDR3 is TGTGCCATCACGAACACCGGGGAGCTGTTTTTT.